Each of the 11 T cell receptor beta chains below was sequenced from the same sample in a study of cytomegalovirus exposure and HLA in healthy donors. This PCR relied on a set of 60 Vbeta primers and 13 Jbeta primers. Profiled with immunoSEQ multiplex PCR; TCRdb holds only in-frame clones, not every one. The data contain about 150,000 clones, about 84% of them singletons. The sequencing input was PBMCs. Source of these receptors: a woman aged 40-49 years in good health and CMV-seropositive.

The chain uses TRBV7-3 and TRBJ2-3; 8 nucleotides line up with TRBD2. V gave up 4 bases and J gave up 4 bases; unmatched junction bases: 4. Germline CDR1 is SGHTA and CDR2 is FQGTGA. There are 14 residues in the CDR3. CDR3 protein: CASSSGLAADTQYF. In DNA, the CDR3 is TGTGCCAGCAGCTCCGGACTAGCAGCAGATACGCAGTATTTT.

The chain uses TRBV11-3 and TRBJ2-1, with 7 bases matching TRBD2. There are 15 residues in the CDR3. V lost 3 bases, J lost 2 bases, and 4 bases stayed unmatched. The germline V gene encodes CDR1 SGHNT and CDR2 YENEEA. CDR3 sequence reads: CASSFTSDPYNEQFF. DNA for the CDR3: TGTGCCAGCAGCTTTACTAGCGACCCCTACAATGAGCAGTTCTTC.

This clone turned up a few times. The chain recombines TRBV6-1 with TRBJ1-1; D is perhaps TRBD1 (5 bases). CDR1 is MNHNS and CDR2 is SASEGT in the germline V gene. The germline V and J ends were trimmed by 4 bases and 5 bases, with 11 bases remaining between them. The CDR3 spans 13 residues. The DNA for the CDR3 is TGTGCCAGCAGTGTCGCGGGGCGGACTGAAGCTTTCTTT. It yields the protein CASSVAGRTEAFF.

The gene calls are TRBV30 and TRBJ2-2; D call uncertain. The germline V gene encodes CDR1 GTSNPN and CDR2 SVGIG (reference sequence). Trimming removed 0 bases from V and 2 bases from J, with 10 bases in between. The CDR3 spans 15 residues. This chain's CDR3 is CAWSVEPTNTGELFF. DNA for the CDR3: TGTGCCTGGAGTGTTGAACCGACTAACACCGGGGAGCTGTTTTTT.

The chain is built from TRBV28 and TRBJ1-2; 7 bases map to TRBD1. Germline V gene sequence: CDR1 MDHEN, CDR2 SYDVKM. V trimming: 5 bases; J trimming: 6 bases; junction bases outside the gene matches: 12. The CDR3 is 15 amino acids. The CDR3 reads CASSIPDRVTNGYTF. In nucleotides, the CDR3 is TGTGCCAGCAGTATCCCCGACAGGGTAACGAATGGCTACACCTTC.

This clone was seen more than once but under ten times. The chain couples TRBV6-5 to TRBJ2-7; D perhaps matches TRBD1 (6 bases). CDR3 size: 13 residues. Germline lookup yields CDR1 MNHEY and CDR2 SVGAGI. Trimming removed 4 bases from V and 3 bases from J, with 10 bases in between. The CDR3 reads CASSWGQIYEQYF. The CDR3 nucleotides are TGTGCCAGCAGTTGGGGACAAATCTACGAGCAGTACTTC.

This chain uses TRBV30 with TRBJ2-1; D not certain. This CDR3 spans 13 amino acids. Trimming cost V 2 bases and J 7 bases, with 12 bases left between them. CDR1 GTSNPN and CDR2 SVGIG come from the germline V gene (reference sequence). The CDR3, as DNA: TGTGCCTGGAGTTGGAGTCCCCAGAATGAGCAGTTCTTC. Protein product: CAWSWSPQNEQFF. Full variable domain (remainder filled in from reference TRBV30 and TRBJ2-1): SQTIHQWPATLVQPVGSPLSLECTVEGTSNPNLYWYRQAAGRGLQLLFYSVGIGQISSEVPQNLSASRPQDRQFILSSKKLLLSDSGFYLCAWSWSPQNEQFFGPGTRLTVL.

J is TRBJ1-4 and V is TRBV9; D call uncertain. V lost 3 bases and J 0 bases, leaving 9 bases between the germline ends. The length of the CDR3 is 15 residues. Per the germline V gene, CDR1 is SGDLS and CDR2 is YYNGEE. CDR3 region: CASSATAATNEKLFF. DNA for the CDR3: TGTGCCAGCAGCGCAACAGCTGCAACTAATGAAAAACTGTTTTTT. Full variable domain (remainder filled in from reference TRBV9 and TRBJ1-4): DSGVTQTPKHLITATGQRVTLRCSPRSGDLSVYWYQQSLDQGLQFLIQYYNGEERAKGNILERFSAQQFPDLHSELNLSSLELGDSALYFCASSATAATNEKLFFGSGTQLSVL.

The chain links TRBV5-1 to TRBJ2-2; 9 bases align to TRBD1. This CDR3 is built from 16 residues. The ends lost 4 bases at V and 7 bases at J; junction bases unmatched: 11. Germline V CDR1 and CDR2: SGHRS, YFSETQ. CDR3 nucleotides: TGCGCCAGCAGCCCCCACACAGGGGGCCAACACGGGGAGCTGTTTTTT. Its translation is CASSPHTGGQHGELFF.

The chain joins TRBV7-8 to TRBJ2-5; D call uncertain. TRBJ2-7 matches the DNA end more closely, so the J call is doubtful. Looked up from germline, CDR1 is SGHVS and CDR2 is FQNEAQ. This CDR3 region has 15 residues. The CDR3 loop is CASSILSLSSYEQYF. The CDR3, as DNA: TGTGCCAGCAGCATACTCAGTCTTAGCTCCTACGAGCAGTACTTC.

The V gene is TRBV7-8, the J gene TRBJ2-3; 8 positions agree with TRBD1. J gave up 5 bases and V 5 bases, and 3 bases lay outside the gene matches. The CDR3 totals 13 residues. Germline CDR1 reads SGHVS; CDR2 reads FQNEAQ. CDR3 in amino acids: CASSRTGKDTQYF. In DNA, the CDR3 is TGTGCCAGCAGCCGGACAGGGAAAGATACGCAGTATTTT.